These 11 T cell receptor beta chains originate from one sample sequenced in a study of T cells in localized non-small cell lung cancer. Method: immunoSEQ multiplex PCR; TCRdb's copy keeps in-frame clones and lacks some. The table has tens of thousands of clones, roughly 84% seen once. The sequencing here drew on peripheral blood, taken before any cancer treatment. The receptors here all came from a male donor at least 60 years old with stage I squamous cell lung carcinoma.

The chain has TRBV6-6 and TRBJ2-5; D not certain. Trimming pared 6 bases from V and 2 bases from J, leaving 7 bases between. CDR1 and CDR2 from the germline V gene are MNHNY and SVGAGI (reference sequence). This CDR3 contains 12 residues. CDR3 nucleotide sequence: TGTGCCAGCAGCTTACAACAAGAGACCCAGTACTTC. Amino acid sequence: CASSLQQETQYF.

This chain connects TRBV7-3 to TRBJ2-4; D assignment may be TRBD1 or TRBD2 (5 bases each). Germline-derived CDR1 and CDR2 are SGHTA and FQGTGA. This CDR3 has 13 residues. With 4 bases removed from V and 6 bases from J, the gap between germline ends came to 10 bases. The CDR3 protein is CASSSRDGNIQYF. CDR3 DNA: TGTGCCAGCAGCTCCCGGGACGGAAACATTCAGTACTTC.

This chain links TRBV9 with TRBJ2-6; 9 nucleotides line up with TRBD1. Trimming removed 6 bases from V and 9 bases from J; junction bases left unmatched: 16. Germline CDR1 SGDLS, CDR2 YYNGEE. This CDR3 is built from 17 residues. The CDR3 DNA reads TGTGCCAGCAACCCGGGACAGGGAAGTTCGTCGGTCAACGTCCTGACTTTC. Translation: CASNPGQGSSSVNVLTF.

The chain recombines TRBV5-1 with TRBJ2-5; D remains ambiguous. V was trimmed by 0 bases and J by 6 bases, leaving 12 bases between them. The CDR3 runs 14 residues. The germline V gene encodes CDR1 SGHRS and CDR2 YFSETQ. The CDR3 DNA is TGCGCCAGCAGCTTGGACGGGTTTGGCCAGACCCAGTACTTC. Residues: CASSLDGFGQTQYF.

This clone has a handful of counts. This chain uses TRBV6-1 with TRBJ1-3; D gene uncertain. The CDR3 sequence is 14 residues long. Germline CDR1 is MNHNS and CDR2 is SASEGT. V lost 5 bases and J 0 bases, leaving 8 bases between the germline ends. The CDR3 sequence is CASSTEYSGNTIYF. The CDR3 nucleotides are TGTGCCAGCAGTACAGAGTACTCTGGAAACACCATATATTTT.

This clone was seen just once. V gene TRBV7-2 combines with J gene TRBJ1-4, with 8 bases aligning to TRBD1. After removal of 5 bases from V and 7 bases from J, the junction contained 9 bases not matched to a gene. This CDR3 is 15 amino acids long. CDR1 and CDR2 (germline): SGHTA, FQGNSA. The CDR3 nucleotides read TGTGCCAGCAGCCCCCTCGGGACAGGAGGTGAAAAACTGTTTTTT. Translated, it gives CASSPLGTGGEKLFF.

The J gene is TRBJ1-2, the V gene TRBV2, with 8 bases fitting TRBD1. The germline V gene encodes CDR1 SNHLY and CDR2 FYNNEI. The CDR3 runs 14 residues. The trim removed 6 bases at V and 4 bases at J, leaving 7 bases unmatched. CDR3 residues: CASSFSTGGYGYTF. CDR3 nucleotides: TGTGCCAGCAGCTTTTCTACAGGGGGCTATGGCTACACCTTC.

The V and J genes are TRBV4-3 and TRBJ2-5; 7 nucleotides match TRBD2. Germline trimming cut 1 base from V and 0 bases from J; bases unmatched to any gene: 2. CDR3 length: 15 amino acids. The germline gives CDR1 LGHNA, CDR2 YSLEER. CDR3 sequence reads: CASSQGREHQETQYF. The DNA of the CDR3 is TGCGCCAGCAGCCAAGGGCGGGAGCACCAAGAGACCCAGTACTTC.

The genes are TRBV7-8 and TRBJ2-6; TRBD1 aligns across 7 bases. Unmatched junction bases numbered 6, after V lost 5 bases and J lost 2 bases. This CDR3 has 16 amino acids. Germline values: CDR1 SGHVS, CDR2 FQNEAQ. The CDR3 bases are TGTGCCAGCAGCGAGTGGACAGGCGCTGGGGCCAACGTCCTGACTTTC. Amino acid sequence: CASSEWTGAGANVLTF.

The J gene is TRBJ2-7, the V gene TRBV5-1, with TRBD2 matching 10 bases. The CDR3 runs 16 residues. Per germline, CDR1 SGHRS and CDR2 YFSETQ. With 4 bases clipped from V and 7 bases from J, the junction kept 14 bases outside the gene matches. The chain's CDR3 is CASSGGLAVGRQEQYF. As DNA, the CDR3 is TGCGCCAGCAGCGGTGGACTAGCGGTCGGGAGGCAAGAGCAGTACTTC.

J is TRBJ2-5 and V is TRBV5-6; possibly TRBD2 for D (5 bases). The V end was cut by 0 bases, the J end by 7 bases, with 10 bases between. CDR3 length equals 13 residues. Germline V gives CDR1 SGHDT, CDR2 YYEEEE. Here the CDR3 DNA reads TGTGCCAGCAGCTTGGTGGTGGAGGCGACCCAGTACTTC. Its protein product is CASSLVVEATQYF.